The clone carrying this TCR beta chain was recorded at least ten times. Its target is unknown. This CDR3 spans 14 amino acids. The germline gives CDR1 DFQATT, CDR2 SNEGSKA (reference sequence). V lost 5 bases and J lost 1; bases outside the gene matches: 2. This entry comes from a study of CD8 T cells in ankylosing spondylitis. MiXCR, run by TCRdb on the 5' RACE reads, gives a single entry per CDR3 protein. Here the sample spans about 130,000 distinct CDR3 sequences, 6% to 8.5% being singletons. Whole-study results and caveats: Clones that were linked to disease were CD8+ and were relatively rare in peripheral blood. Within matched ankylosing spondylitis synovial fluid, disease-linked clones were reportedly significantly enriched. There were earlier reports of some motif variants in reactive arthritis synovial fluid and blood. Seemingly distinctive of ankylosing spondylitis blood was a TCR beta motif formed by eight highly homologous variants.

Sequences were obtained from blood, either unsorted or a sorted T cell fraction (not recorded which). The J gene is TRBJ2-5, the V gene TRBV20-1; 12 nucleotides agree with TRBD2. The clonotype originates from a male donor with ankylosing spondylitis or in good health (not recorded which). The CDR3 protein is CSALAGGSQETQYF. CDR3 nucleotide sequence: TGCAGTGCTCTAGCGGGAGGGTCCCAAGAGACCCAGTACTTC.